The clone carrying this TCR beta chain was detected a few times. Its antigen remains unknown. PCR primers comprised 60 Vbeta and 13 Jbeta primers. Method: immunoSEQ multiplex PCR; TCRdb's copy keeps in-frame clones and lacks some. Of approximately 150,000 clones listed, around 75% were seen once; the top ten hold approximately 2.8%. These data are taken from a study of cytomegalovirus exposure and HLA in healthy donors. Study-wide findings and caveats: Serostatus for CMV was the only available immune exposure information. V- and J-gene trimming in TCR beta was tied to a missense DCLRE1C variant by an analysis performed later.

Healthy bone marrow donors supplied every sample. This receptor was taken from a male donor in good health and CMV-seronegative. Sequenced input: PBMCs.

The CDR3 here is CASSHPYDTGELFF. As DNA, the CDR3 is TGTGCCAGCAGTCACCCCTACGACACCGGGGAGCTGTTTTTT. The genes are TRBV6-5 and TRBJ2-2; D gene uncertain. There are 14 residues in the CDR3. V gave up 5 bases and J gave up 3 bases, with 10 bases separating them. The V gene's germline CDR1 is MNHEY and CDR2 SVGAGI.